This TCR beta chain appears in the sequencing data of a study of cytomegalovirus exposure and HLA in healthy donors. Trimming removed 5 bases from V and 0 bases from J; junction bases left unmatched: 5. The CDR3 extends over 15 amino acids. In germline, CDR1 is MNHEY, CDR2 SMNVEV (reference sequence). The primer mix had 60 Vbeta and 13 Jbeta primers. Using immunoSEQ multiplex PCR, the repertoire was profiled, and TCRdb retains in-frame clones only, with some absent. Among over 75,000 clones listed, roughly four fifths were seen once. The receptor's source is a man aged 25 to 45 in good health and CMV-seropositive. The chain uses TRBV27 and TRBJ1-1, with 8 bases aligning to TRBD1. The sample taken for sequencing was PBMCs. The CDR3 sequence is CASSRSGQVNTEAFF. In nucleotides, the CDR3 is TGTGCCAGCAGTCGTTCGGGACAGGTGAACACTGAAGCTTTCTTT.